Listed below are T cell receptor beta chains from one sample, sequenced in a study of CD8 T cells in Susac syndrome. TCRdb called the immunoSEQ multiplex PCR reads again in MiXCR, with one record for every CDR3 protein. The sample has about 430,000 distinct CDR3 sequences; roughly 85% are singletons. The sequenced material came from CD8+ T cells from PBMCs. Receptor source: a human donor with multiple sclerosis. Both conserved end residues are part of each CDR3. The order of the fields is clone size, D gene, J gene, V gene, CDR3 length, CDR3 DNA, CDR3 protein. The D gene is left open where the match is weak. Size tells how often a clone was seen (once, few, many) or the class of an expanded clone, and some rows leave it out.

abundance: NA; d_gene: NA; j_gene: TRBJ2-1; v_gene: TRBV3-1; len: 17; CDR3nt: TGTGCCAGCAGCCAGCGCTACCAAGGCCCCAACACAAAGGAGCAGTTCTTC; CDR3aa: CASSQRYQGPNTKEQFF
abundance: NA; d_gene: NA; j_gene: TRBJ2-1; v_gene: TRBV20-1; len: 14; CDR3nt: TGCAGTGCCTTGGGACTCCAGACCTACAATGAGCAGTTCTTC; CDR3aa: CSALGLQTYNEQFF
abundance: once; d_gene: TRBD1; j_gene: TRBJ2-2; v_gene: TRBV27; len: 16; CDR3nt: TGTGCCAGCAGTGGGATGGGGCAGGGGGCGAACGGGGAGCTGTTTTTT; CDR3aa: CASSGMGQGANGELFF
abundance: NA; d_gene: NA; j_gene: TRBJ2-2; v_gene: TRBV14; len: 14; CDR3nt: TGTGCCAGCAGCCAAGACGGGGTAGCCGGGGAGCTGTTTTTT; CDR3aa: CASSQDGVAGELFF
abundance: NA; d_gene: NA; j_gene: TRBJ1-5; v_gene: TRBV28; len: 17; CDR3nt: TGTGCCAGCAGTTCCTCCTCGGGAGGTTATAGCAATCAGCCCCAGCATTTT; CDR3aa: CASSSSSGGYSNQPQHF
abundance: NA; d_gene: NA; j_gene: TRBJ1-2; v_gene: TRBV27; len: 14; CDR3nt: TGTGCCAGCAGTTTTGGGGGCGAGAACTATGGCTACACCTTC; CDR3aa: CASSFGGENYGYTF
abundance: NA; d_gene: TRBD2; j_gene: TRBJ2-1; v_gene: TRBV14; len: 18; CDR3nt: TGTGCCAGCAGCCAAGAAGTGAGGGGGACTAGCTTGTACAATGAGCAGTTCTTC; CDR3aa: CASSQEVRGTSLYNEQFF
abundance: once; d_gene: TRBD2; j_gene: TRBJ2-3; v_gene: TRBV6-1; len: 16; CDR3nt: TGTGCCAGCAGTGAGGAGCGGGGGGGGATCACAGATACGCAGTATTTT; CDR3aa: CASSEERGGITDTQYF
abundance: NA; d_gene: NA; j_gene: TRBJ2-5; v_gene: TRBV5-6; len: 14; CDR3nt: TGTGCCAGCAGTGATAACGGCCCATTTGAGACCCAGTACTTC; CDR3aa: CASSDNGPFETQYF
abundance: NA; d_gene: NA; j_gene: TRBJ2-3; v_gene: TRBV12-3/TRBV12-4; len: 14; CDR3nt: TGTGCCAGCAGCCCCGGACCGGATCATGATACGCAGTATTTT; CDR3aa: CASSPGPDHDTQYF
abundance: once; d_gene: NA; j_gene: TRBJ1-6; v_gene: TRBV15; len: 16; CDR3nt: TGTGCCACCAGCAGAGAGAAGGGGAAGGAGAATTCACCCCTCCACTTT; CDR3aa: CATSREKGKENSPLHF
abundance: NA; d_gene: NA; j_gene: TRBJ2-6; v_gene: TRBV28; len: 17; CDR3nt: TGTGCCAGCAGTTTAGGGTCTGCCCGGTCTGGGGCCAACGTCCTGACTTTC; CDR3aa: CASSLGSARSGANVLTF
abundance: NA; d_gene: NA; j_gene: TRBJ1-1; v_gene: TRBV5-1; len: 15; CDR3nt: TGCGCCAGCAAGGGCAGGGATGAGTACGAAACTGAAGCTTTCTTT; CDR3aa: CASKGRDEYETEAFF
abundance: NA; d_gene: TRBD1; j_gene: TRBJ2-5; v_gene: TRBV27; len: 14; CDR3nt: TGTGCCAGCAGTTTCGGGACAGCACAAGAGACCCAGTACTTC; CDR3aa: CASSFGTAQETQYF
abundance: NA; d_gene: NA; j_gene: TRBJ2-7; v_gene: TRBV19; len: 14; CDR3nt: TGTGCCAGTAGCTCCGGGATGAGCTCCTACGAGCAGTACTTC; CDR3aa: CASSSGMSSYEQYF
abundance: NA; d_gene: TRBD1; j_gene: TRBJ2-2; v_gene: TRBV10-1; len: 14; CDR3nt: TGCGCCAGCAGTGGACAGGGCAACACCGGGGAGCTGTTTTTT; CDR3aa: CASSGQGNTGELFF
abundance: few; d_gene: NA; j_gene: TRBJ1-2; v_gene: TRBV27; len: 13; CDR3nt: TGTGCCAGCAGTTTAGGGCAGTGGCGAGGCTACACCTTC; CDR3aa: CASSLGQWRGYTF
abundance: NA; d_gene: TRBD1; j_gene: TRBJ1-1; v_gene: TRBV6-1; len: 20; CDR3nt: TGTGCCAGCAGTGAACGACGGGACAGGGAAACGTCCCTTGCAAACACTGAAGCTTTCTTT; CDR3aa: CASSERRDRETSLANTEAFF
abundance: NA; d_gene: TRBD1; j_gene: TRBJ1-1; v_gene: TRBV7-9; len: 12; CDR3nt: TGTGCCAGCAGCTCGACAGGGTGGTTATCTTTCTTT; CDR3aa: CASSSTGWLSFF
abundance: NA; d_gene: NA; j_gene: TRBJ2-2; v_gene: TRBV27; len: 15; CDR3nt: TGTGCCAGCAGTTTAGTCAGGCCGGACACCGGGGAGCTGTTTTTT; CDR3aa: CASSLVRPDTGELFF
abundance: NA; d_gene: NA; j_gene: TRBJ2-7; v_gene: TRBV27; len: 14; CDR3nt: TGTGCCAGCAGTTTATCTAGAGGGAGCTACGAGCAGTACTTC; CDR3aa: CASSLSRGSYEQYF
abundance: NA; d_gene: NA; j_gene: TRBJ2-1; v_gene: TRBV28; len: 14; CDR3nt: TGTGCCAGCAGTTTTCGACACGCCTACAATGAGCAGTTCTTC; CDR3aa: CASSFRHAYNEQFF
abundance: NA; d_gene: TRBD1; j_gene: TRBJ1-3; v_gene: TRBV10-3; len: 12; CDR3nt: TGTGCCTCAGCGGGGGACAGGGGCACCATATATTTT; CDR3aa: CASAGDRGTIYF
abundance: few; d_gene: NA; j_gene: TRBJ2-5; v_gene: TRBV2; len: 13; CDR3nt: TGTGCCAGCAGTGCTGGATCTCAAGAGACCCAGTACTTC; CDR3aa: CASSAGSQETQYF
abundance: NA; d_gene: NA; j_gene: TRBJ2-5; v_gene: TRBV20-1; len: 16; CDR3nt: TGCAGTGCTATTCCGACTAGGGGGCGGACTCAAGAGACCCAGTACTTC; CDR3aa: CSAIPTRGRTQETQYF
abundance: NA; d_gene: NA; j_gene: TRBJ2-3; v_gene: TRBV30; len: 14; CDR3nt: TGTGCCCGGAAAGTGGGCGGGGGCACAGATACGCAGTATTTT; CDR3aa: CARKVGGGTDTQYF
abundance: few; d_gene: TRBD1; j_gene: TRBJ2-3; v_gene: TRBV14; len: 15; CDR3nt: TGTGCCAGCAGCCAAGATTGGAACAGGGGCGTTACGCAGTATTTT; CDR3aa: CASSQDWNRGVTQYF
abundance: few; d_gene: NA; j_gene: TRBJ2-7; v_gene: TRBV30; len: 15; CDR3nt: TGTGCCTGGAGCGGGACGGAAGAGATTTCCTACGAGCAGTACTTC; CDR3aa: CAWSGTEEISYEQYF
abundance: NA; d_gene: TRBD2; j_gene: TRBJ2-5; v_gene: TRBV5-4; len: 18; CDR3nt: TGTGCCAGCAGCTTTCGCGGGACTAGCGGGGGGTACCAAGAGACCCAGTACTTC; CDR3aa: CASSFRGTSGGYQETQYF
abundance: NA; d_gene: NA; j_gene: TRBJ1-6; v_gene: TRBV20-1; len: 15; CDR3nt: TGCAGTGCTAGGGGCGGGGGGTTGAGGAATTCACCCCTCCACTTT; CDR3aa: CSARGGGLRNSPLHF
abundance: NA; d_gene: TRBD1; j_gene: TRBJ2-6; v_gene: TRBV27; len: 18; CDR3nt: TGTGCCAGCAGTTTATCGGGACAGGGGGGCTCTGGGGCCAACGTCCTGACTTTC; CDR3aa: CASSLSGQGGSGANVLTF
abundance: NA; d_gene: NA; j_gene: TRBJ1-1; v_gene: TRBV6-2/TRBV6-3; len: 13; CDR3nt: TGTGCCAGCAGTTACTCTGGAGGCCCCAAAGCTTTCTTT; CDR3aa: CASSYSGGPKAFF
abundance: NA; d_gene: NA; j_gene: TRBJ1-5; v_gene: TRBV27; len: 13; CDR3nt: TGTGCCAGCAGTTTGGAGGCGGGACAGCCCCAGCATTTT; CDR3aa: CASSLEAGQPQHF
abundance: NA; d_gene: NA; j_gene: TRBJ2-5; v_gene: TRBV7-2; len: 11; CDR3nt: TGTGCCAGCATTCTAGGGGCGACCCAGTACTTC; CDR3aa: CASILGATQYF
abundance: few; d_gene: TRBD2; j_gene: TRBJ2-7; v_gene: TRBV6-2/TRBV6-3; len: 15; CDR3nt: TGTGCCAGCAGTGGGACTAGCGGGCCTAGCTACGAGCAGTACTTC; CDR3aa: CASSGTSGPSYEQYF
abundance: once; d_gene: NA; j_gene: TRBJ2-2; v_gene: TRBV10-2; len: 15; CDR3nt: TGCGCCAGCAGTGAGTCGCGGGGAAACACCGGGGAGCTGTTTTTT; CDR3aa: CASSESRGNTGELFF
abundance: NA; d_gene: NA; j_gene: TRBJ2-1; v_gene: TRBV5-1; len: 15; CDR3nt: TGCGCCAGCAGCTTGTTTTGGGGGAGTGGCAATGAGCAGTTCTTC; CDR3aa: CASSLFWGSGNEQFF
abundance: NA; d_gene: TRBD1; j_gene: TRBJ1-6; v_gene: TRBV10-2; len: 18; CDR3nt: TGCGCCAGCAGTGAGTCTGAAAATTGGACAGGGGGAATTTCACCCCTCCACTTT; CDR3aa: CASSESENWTGGISPLHF
abundance: few; d_gene: NA; j_gene: TRBJ2-4; v_gene: TRBV25-1; len: 11; CDR3nt: TGTGCCAGCATCTGGGGGTCCATTCAGTACTTC; CDR3aa: CASIWGSIQYF
abundance: NA; d_gene: TRBD1; j_gene: TRBJ1-1; v_gene: TRBV7-9; len: 17; CDR3nt: TGTGCCAGCAGCTCTCGTCCCGGGACAGGTTCGGGGCCTGAAGCTTTCTTT; CDR3aa: CASSSRPGTGSGPEAFF
abundance: NA; d_gene: NA; j_gene: TRBJ2-5; v_gene: TRBV12-3/TRBV12-4; len: 13; CDR3nt: TGTGCCAGCAGTTCGCTGGTAGAAGAGACCCAGTACTTC; CDR3aa: CASSSLVEETQYF
abundance: NA; d_gene: NA; j_gene: TRBJ2-1; v_gene: TRBV12-3/TRBV12-4; len: 13; CDR3nt: TGTGCCAGCAGTAAAGGGGCCCTCAATGAGCAGTTCTTC; CDR3aa: CASSKGALNEQFF
abundance: NA; d_gene: NA; j_gene: TRBJ2-5; v_gene: TRBV10-1; len: 17; CDR3nt: TGCGCCAGCAGTGATAGAGTCGTACAGGGTGACGAAGAGACCCAGTACTTC; CDR3aa: CASSDRVVQGDEETQYF
abundance: NA; d_gene: NA; j_gene: TRBJ2-3; v_gene: TRBV2; len: 13; CDR3nt: TGTGCCAGCAGTGTTTGGGTCACAGATACGCAGTATTTT; CDR3aa: CASSVWVTDTQYF
abundance: once; d_gene: NA; j_gene: TRBJ2-7; v_gene: TRBV7-9; len: 11; CDR3nt: TGTGCCAGCAGCCCCCTAGGCGAGCAGTACTTC; CDR3aa: CASSPLGEQYF
abundance: NA; d_gene: TRBD2; j_gene: TRBJ2-4; v_gene: TRBV12-3/TRBV12-4; len: 16; CDR3nt: TGTGCCAGCAGTTTAGGCGGGGGGGCGAATGGAGACATTCAGTACTTC; CDR3aa: CASSLGGGANGDIQYF
abundance: NA; d_gene: NA; j_gene: TRBJ2-1; v_gene: TRBV19; len: 14; CDR3nt: TGTGCCAGTAGGGCCGGGACCCTTTACAATGAGCAGTTCTTC; CDR3aa: CASRAGTLYNEQFF